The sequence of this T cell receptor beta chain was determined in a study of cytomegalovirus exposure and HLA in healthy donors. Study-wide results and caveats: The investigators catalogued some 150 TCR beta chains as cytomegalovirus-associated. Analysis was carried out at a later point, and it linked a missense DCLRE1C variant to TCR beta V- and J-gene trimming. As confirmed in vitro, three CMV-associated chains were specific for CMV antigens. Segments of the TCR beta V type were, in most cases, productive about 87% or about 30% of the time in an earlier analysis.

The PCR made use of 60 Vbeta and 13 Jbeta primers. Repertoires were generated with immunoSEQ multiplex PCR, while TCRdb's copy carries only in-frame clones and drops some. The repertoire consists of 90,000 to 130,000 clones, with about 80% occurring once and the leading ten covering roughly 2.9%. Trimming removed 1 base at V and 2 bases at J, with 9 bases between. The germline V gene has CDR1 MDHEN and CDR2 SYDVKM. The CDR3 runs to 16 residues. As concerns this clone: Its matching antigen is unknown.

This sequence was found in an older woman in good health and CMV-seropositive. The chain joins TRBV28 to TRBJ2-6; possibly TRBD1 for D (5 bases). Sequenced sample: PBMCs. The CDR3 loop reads CASSLFPGTGANVLTF. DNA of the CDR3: TGTGCCAGCAGTTTATTCCCAGGGACTGGGGCCAACGTCCTGACTTTC.